These 27 T cell receptor beta chains were sequenced from one sample in a study of T cell responses to AZD1222 COVID-19 vaccine. Here immunoSEQ multiplex PCR was the method, and the copy in TCRdb shows in-frame clones only, minus some. The table shows more than 90,000 clones, with approximately 87% occurring only once. The sample consisted of peripheral blood, taken 28 days after the second AZD1222 dose. The receptors shown here come from an adult who received the AZD1222 COVID-19 vaccine.

The chain employs TRBV9 and TRBJ2-2; the D is unclear. V was trimmed by 3 bases and J by 4 bases, leaving 7 bases between them. Germline V gives CDR1 SGDLS, CDR2 YYNGEE. The CDR3 is 13 amino acids. The CDR3 loop reads CASSALSTGELFF. For the CDR3, the DNA is TGTGCCAGCAGCGCGCTAAGCACCGGGGAGCTGTTTTTT.

This chain uses TRBV18 with TRBJ2-1, with unresolved D. Germline-derived CDR1 and CDR2 are KGHSH and LQKENI. The germline V and J ends were trimmed by 2 bases and 6 bases, with 8 bases remaining between them. This CDR3 is 13 amino acids long. DNA for the CDR3: TGTGCCAGCTCACCAGCAGTGACCAATGAGCAGTTCTTC. Translation gives CASSPAVTNEQFF.

The rearrangement links TRBV11-1 to TRBJ2-5; perhaps TRBD1 as D (5 bases). Trimming removed 1 base at V and 5 bases at J, with 11 bases between. The CDR3 is made up of 14 amino acids. The germline gives CDR1 SGHAT, CDR2 FQDESV (reference sequence). The CDR3 sequence is CASSLGGPQETQYF. CDR3 DNA: TGTGCCAGCAGCTTAGGGGGCCCACAGGAGACCCAGTACTTC.

The V call is TRBV5-5, the J call TRBJ1-5; TRBD1 might be the D (5 bases). Germline V CDR1 and CDR2: SGHKS, YYEKEE (reference sequence). V was cut by 4 bases and J by 3 bases, with 17 bases left in between. This CDR3 is built from 16 residues. CDR3 sequence (DNA): TGTGCCAGCAGCGGGGGTTTGGGAGGTTTCAATCAGCCCCAGCATTTT. Its protein product is CASSGGLGGFNQPQHF.

The rearrangement joins TRBV4-2 to TRBJ2-3; D gene ambiguous. V lost 0 bases to trimming and J lost 0 bases, with 7 bases between them. The CDR3 is made up of 15 amino acids. Germline-derived CDR1 and CDR2 are LGHNA and YNFKEQ. The CDR3 here is CASSQDPISTDTQYF. Here the CDR3 DNA reads TGTGCCAGCAGCCAAGACCCTATTAGCACAGATACGCAGTATTTT.

The J gene is TRBJ1-2, the V gene TRBV28; 8 bases map to TRBD1. The CDR3 contains 15 residues. CDR1 and CDR2 from the germline V gene are MDHEN and SYDVKM. After removal of 3 bases from V and 4 bases from J, the junction contained 7 bases not matched to a gene. CDR3 loop: CASSLVGQDFYGYTF. The DNA for the CDR3 is TGTGCCAGCAGTTTGGTGGGACAGGACTTCTATGGCTACACCTTC.

This chain uses TRBV5-6 with TRBJ1-1; a possible D gene is TRBD1 (6 bases). V was shortened by 3 bases and J by 1 base, with 7 bases between the two germline ends. This CDR3 spans 13 amino acids. Germline V gene sequence: CDR1 SGHDT, CDR2 YYEEEE. CDR3 nucleotides: TGTGCCAGCAGCTGGGGGCCGAACACTGAAGCTTTCTTT. It yields the protein CASSWGPNTEAFF.

V usage is TRBV13 and J usage is TRBJ2-7; 7 bases fit TRBD1. Germline V CDR1 and CDR2: PRHDT, FYEKMQ (reference sequence). The CDR3 is 15 residues long. The V and J ends lost 5 bases and 6 bases, in that order; junction bases with no gene match: 13. The CDR3 DNA reads TGTGCCAGCAGCGCCAGACAGGGAAGGACGGGCGAGCAGTACTTC. It yields the protein CASSARQGRTGEQYF.

This rearrangement joins TRBV5-4 to TRBJ2-5; D gene unclear. The ends were cut back, 3 bases at V and 0 bases at J, with 12 bases in the middle. The CDR3 covers 15 residues. The germline V gene encodes CDR1 SGHNT and CDR2 YYREEE (reference sequence). The CDR3 bases are TGTGCCAGCAGCTCCGAGTATAGCTACCAAGAGACCCAGTACTTC. It translates to CASSSEYSYQETQYF.

The chain joins TRBV7-9 to TRBJ2-7, with 9 bases lining up with TRBD1. There are 17 residues in the CDR3. Per germline, CDR1 SEHNR and CDR2 FQNEAQ (reference sequence). J gave up 4 bases and V 1 base, and 11 bases lay outside the gene matches. CDR3 protein: CASSLGTSGTGMYEQYF. The CDR3 region has the DNA TGTGCCAGCAGCTTAGGAACCTCCGGGACAGGGATGTACGAGCAGTACTTC.

The chain has TRBV9 and TRBJ1-5, with D possibly matching TRBD1 (5 bases). The V end lost 3 bases, the J end lost 4 bases, and 11 bases lay between the germline ends. This CDR3 spans 14 amino acids. Germline V gene sequence: CDR1 SGDLS, CDR2 YYNGEE. The CDR3 sequence: CASSAIEGNQPQHF. Written as DNA, the CDR3 is TGTGCCAGCAGCGCCATCGAGGGGAATCAGCCCCAGCATTTT.

This chain uses TRBV27 with TRBJ2-7; 13 bases fit TRBD2. The ends lost 4 bases at V and 5 bases at J; junction bases unmatched: 5. This CDR3 is built from 15 residues. Germline CDR1 reads MNHEY; CDR2 reads SMNVEV (reference sequence). The CDR3 here is CASSWTSGSFHEQYF. The DNA for the CDR3 is TGTGCCAGCAGTTGGACTAGCGGGAGTTTCCACGAGCAGTACTTC.

V and J are TRBV4-1 and TRBJ2-5; 7 bases fit TRBD2. The CDR3 is 17 amino acids. V dropped 0 bases and J dropped 1; count of bases not matched to a gene: 8. CDR1 MGHRA and CDR2 YSYEKL come from the germline V gene. The CDR3 reads CASSQDEVGGRQETQYF. The CDR3 nucleotides read TGCGCCAGCAGCCAAGATGAAGTGGGAGGGCGCCAAGAGACCCAGTACTTC.

The gene calls are TRBV4-3 and TRBJ1-2; maybe TRBD1 (6 bases). Germline V gene data show CDR1 as LGHNA and CDR2 as YSLEER. The CDR3 spans 13 residues. The V end was cut by 5 bases, the J end by 0 bases, with 7 bases between. CDR3 sequence (DNA): TGCGCCAGCAGCGCAGGGGCTAACTATGGCTACACCTTC. Its translation: CASSAGANYGYTF.

This sequence joins TRBV3-1 (or the pseudogene TRBV3-2) and TRBJ2-3; 9 bases line up with TRBD2. The CDR3 loop spans 16 amino acids. Germline CDR1 is LGHDT and CDR2 is YNNKEL (reference sequence). V shed 4 bases, J shed 2 bases, and the junction held 7 bases outside the gene matches. The CDR3 nucleotides are TGTGCCAGCAGCCTAGACCGACTAGCGGTCACAGATACGCAGTATTTT. Translation: CASSLDRLAVTDTQYF.

The table lists this clone with a count of one. This sample includes further DNA sequences coding for the same CDR3. The rearrangement links TRBV7-2 to TRBJ2-7; D gene uncertain. The CDR3 loop spans 14 amino acids. Germline assignment: CDR1 SGHTA and CDR2 FQGNSA. V lost 1 base and J lost 3, with 10 bases in between. The DNA of the CDR3 is TGTGCCAGCAGCTTAGGGCTAGTTAGCTACGAGCAGTACTTC. This codes for CASSLGLVSYEQYF.

V and J are TRBV28 and TRBJ1-2; D is possibly TRBD1 (6 bases). Trimming cost V 6 bases and J 8 bases, with 22 bases left between them. This CDR3 spans 15 amino acids. The germline gives CDR1 MDHEN, CDR2 SYDVKM. CDR3 amino acids: CASRIPGAFSGGYTF. For the CDR3, the DNA is TGTGCCAGCAGAATACCGGGGGCTTTTTCGGGCGGCTACACCTTC.

The chain combines TRBV24-1 with TRBJ2-7; D is undetermined. Germline CDR1 KGHDR, CDR2 SFDVKD. The CDR3 has 14 residues. Trimming pared 4 bases from V and 2 bases from J, leaving 11 bases between. CDR3 region: CATSERVRPYEQYF. The DNA for the CDR3 is TGTGCCACCAGTGAAAGAGTCAGACCCTACGAGCAGTACTTC.

The chain joins TRBV20-1 to TRBJ1-2, with no clear D. Germline lookup yields CDR1 DFQATT and CDR2 SNEGSKA (reference sequence). The CDR3 consists of 13 residues. V was trimmed by 3 bases and J by 7 bases, leaving 15 bases between them. Here the CDR3 reads CSASHGLHGGYTF. The CDR3 DNA sequence: TGCAGTGCTAGTCACGGGCTCCACGGTGGCTACACCTTC.

This chain links TRBV6-5 with TRBJ1-5; 9 bases fit TRBD1. The CDR3 spans 13 residues. With V trimmed by 9 bases and J by 3 bases, 3 bases remained unmatched. Germline CDR1 and CDR2: MNHEY and SVGAGI. This CDR3 reads CASRQGDNQPQHF. In nucleotides, the CDR3 is TGTGCCAGTCGACAGGGGGACAATCAGCCCCAGCATTTT.

The chain employs TRBV6-5 and TRBJ2-2; TRBD2 is a possible D gene (6 bases). Germline CDR1 and CDR2: MNHEY and SVGAGI. The CDR3 extends over 15 amino acids. Trimming stripped 5 bases from V and 0 bases from J, with 10 bases between. Here the CDR3 reads CASSPSGPNTGELFF. The CDR3 DNA reads TGTGCCAGCAGTCCAAGCGGGCCGAACACCGGGGAGCTGTTTTTT.

The V call is TRBV11-2, the J call TRBJ1-3; D is unresolved. Trimming took 5 bases from V and 9 from J, leaving 17 bases between them. Germline CDR1 reads SGHAT; CDR2 reads FQNNGV. The CDR3 extends over 14 amino acids. The CDR3 DNA reads as TGTGCCAGCAGCGGGCCTTGGGATTTTGGCACCATATATTTT. Its protein product is CASSGPWDFGTIYF. The full variable domain, completed using reference TRBV11-2 and TRBJ1-3, is EAGVAQSPRYKIIEKRQSVAFWCNPISGHATLYWYQQILGQGPKLLIQFQNNGVVDDSQLPKDRFSAERLKGVDSTLKIQPAKLEDSAVYLCASSGPWDFGTIYFGEGSWLTVV.

Regarding this clone: Different DNA sequences within this sample yield the same CDR3. The chain combines TRBV19 with TRBJ1-1; D call uncertain. In germline, CDR1 is LNHDA, CDR2 SQIVND (reference sequence). There are 14 residues in the CDR3. Trimming cost V 2 bases and J 1 base, with 8 bases left between them. The CDR3 DNA is TGTGCCAGTAGTATAACCCTGGAGAACACTGAAGCTTTCTTT. It encodes CASSITLENTEAFF.

V is TRBV6-2 or TRBV6-3 and J is TRBJ2-7; tentatively, D is TRBD1 (5 bases). Germline CDR1 is MNHEY and CDR2 is SVGEGT. With 2 bases removed from V and 0 bases from J, the gap between germline ends came to 14 bases. The CDR3 runs to 16 residues. The CDR3 nucleotides read TGTGCCAGCAGTTACCAGCAAGGGGTTTTCTCCTACGAGCAGTACTTC. Protein product: CASSYQQGVFSYEQYF.

The chain has TRBV4-1 and TRBJ1-5; TRBD1 matches 7 bases. Germline CDR1 reads MGHRA; CDR2 reads YSYEKL. The CDR3 contains 16 residues. Unmatched junction bases numbered 7, after V lost 0 bases and J lost 5 bases. In nucleotides, the CDR3 is TGCGCCAGCAGCCAAGACCCGGGACAGTACTATCAGCCCCAGCATTTT. Translated, it gives CASSQDPGQYYQPQHF.

The rearrangement links TRBV5-4 to TRBJ2-2; 9 positions agree with TRBD1. Germline V gene sequence: CDR1 SGHNT, CDR2 YYREEE (reference sequence). The CDR3 spans 16 residues. The ends lost 3 bases at V and 2 bases at J; junction bases unmatched: 5. CDR3 nucleotides: TGTGCCAGCAGCTCCCGGGACAGGGCAAACACCGGGGAGCTGTTTTTT. It is translated as CASSSRDRANTGELFF.

The chain uses TRBV6-2 or TRBV6-3 and TRBJ1-3; a possible D gene is TRBD1 (5 bases). This CDR3 comprises 13 residues. Germline CDR1 is MNHEY and CDR2 is SVGEGT. Trimming left V 2 bases short and J 8 bases short, with 10 bases between. For the CDR3, the DNA is TGTGCCAGCAGTTACATCAGAGGGGACACCATATATTTT. Its protein is CASSYIRGDTIYF.